This is a list of T cell receptor beta chains from one sample in a study of blood T cells in healthy people across ages. TCRdb reprocessed the 5' RACE reads with MiXCR, giving one entry per CDR3 protein. The profile shows about 580,000 distinct CDR3 sequences, around 48% of them singletons. Source material: blood. These receptors all stem from an elderly man in good health. Each CDR3 is given with its conserved first and last residue. D genes are given only for firm matches. The size entry is marked missing in some rows and otherwise reads once, few, many or a size class.

j_gene,abundance,v_gene,d_gene,len,CDR3aa,CDR3nt
TRBJ2-7,.,TRBV5-1,.,14,CASSLDQQGREQYF,TGCGCCAGCAGCTTGGACCAACAGGGACGGGAGCAGTACTTC
TRBJ1-1,.,TRBV29-1,.,13,CSVGLQAATEAFF,TGCAGCGTTGGTTTACAGGCGGCGACTGAAGCTTTCTTT
TRBJ2-2,once,TRBV4-3,TRBD2,17,CASSQGLAGGRSGELFF,TGCGCCAGCTCGCAGGGACTAGCGGGGGGGCGTAGCGGGGAGCTGTTTTTT
TRBJ1-2,.,TRBV7-2,.,16,CASSLVGRDTVYGYTF,TGTGCCAGCAGCTTAGTCGGCCGGGACACCGTATATGGCTACACCTTC
TRBJ2-2,few,TRBV7-9,.,14,CASTPGTNTGELFF,TGTGCCAGCACCCCAGGAACGAACACCGGGGAGCTGTTTTTT
TRBJ1-4,.,TRBV4-3,TRBD1,15,CASSQLQGAGEKLFF,TGCGCCAGCAGCCAGCTACAGGGGGCAGGAGAAAAACTGTTTTTT
TRBJ1-1,.,TRBV29-1,.,13,CSVGGPENTEAFF,TGCAGCGTTGGAGGACCGGAGAACACTGAAGCTTTCTTT
TRBJ1-6,.,TRBV14,TRBD1,15,CASSRQGLYNSPLHF,TGTGCCAGCAGCCGACAGGGTTTATATAATTCACCCCTCCACTTT
TRBJ2-1,few,TRBV7-3,.,13,CASSLNGVVRQFF,TGTGCCAGCAGCTTAAACGGCGTGGTAAGGCAGTTCTTC
TRBJ2-5,.,TRBV5-1,TRBD1,18,CASSLRTQGARFQETQYF,TGCGCCAGCAGCTTGAGGACGCAGGGGGCACGATTCCAAGAGACCCAGTACTTC
TRBJ1-4,.,TRBV28,.,13,CASSKREYEKLFF,TGTGCCAGCAGCAAAAGGGAGTATGAAAAACTGTTTTTT
TRBJ2-7,.,TRBV6-2/TRBV6-3,TRBD2,14,CASRGTSGAYEQYF,TGTGCCAGCCGTGGGACTAGCGGAGCCTACGAGCAGTACTTC
TRBJ2-7,.,TRBV11-1,TRBD2,14,CAGSETSGGYEQYF,TGTGCCGGCAGCGAGACTAGCGGCGGCTACGAGCAGTACTTC
TRBJ2-1,.,TRBV28,TRBD2,16,CASSDGASGRLNEQFF,TGTGCCAGCAGCGATGGGGCTAGCGGGAGGTTAAATGAGCAGTTCTTC
TRBJ2-4,few,TRBV6-5,TRBD2,21,CASSYLGTTSGSGLAKNIQYF,TGTGCCAGCAGTTACCTCGGGACTACTAGTGGTTCGGGGCTGGCCAAAAACATTCAGTACTTC
TRBJ1-2,few,TRBV6-5,.,12,CASRSTGRGYTF,TGTGCCAGCAGAAGTACGGGGCGTGGCTACACCTTC
TRBJ1-1,.,TRBV2,.,13,CTSSEGRTPEAFF,TGTACCAGCAGTGAAGGACGAACCCCTGAAGCTTTCTTT
TRBJ1-6,.,TRBV20-1,TRBD1,18,CSAGGDRDQSSYNSPLHF,TGCAGTGCTGGCGGTGACAGGGATCAAAGCTCCTATAATTCACCCCTCCACTTT
TRBJ2-7,.,TRBV29-1,TRBD2,13,CSVEVAGSYEQYF,TGCAGCGTTGAGGTAGCGGGTTCCTACGAGCAGTACTTC
TRBJ2-5,.,TRBV6-6,TRBD1,15,CASSSVGQGAYGQYF,TGTGCCAGCAGTTCGGTAGGGCAGGGGGCTTACGGGCAGTACTTC
TRBJ2-5,.,TRBV20-1,.,18,CSARTPNFGGLTGETQYF,TGCAGTGCTAGGACTCCGAATTTTGGCGGCCTGACTGGGGAGACCCAGTACTTC
TRBJ2-5,.,TRBV5-5,.,18,CASSTLLGRASDQETQYF,TGTGCCAGCAGCACTCTCCTTGGCAGGGCTAGCGATCAGGAGACCCAGTACTTC
TRBJ2-5,few,TRBV20-1,.,13,CSARVSGQETQYF,TGCAGTGCTAGAGTGTCAGGACAAGAGACCCAGTACTTC
TRBJ2-5,.,TRBV7-2,.,13,CASAWGTEETQYF,TGTGCCAGCGCCTGGGGGACGGAAGAGACCCAGTACTTC
TRBJ2-6,.,TRBV5-1,TRBD2,19,CASSWGPGGFRSGANVLTF,TGCGCCAGCAGCTGGGGACCGGGAGGATTTCGCTCTGGGGCCAACGTCCTGACTTTC
TRBJ1-4,.,TRBV7-2,.,15,CASSLQGGTNEKLFF,TGTGCCAGCAGCCTTCAGGGTGGGACTAATGAAAAACTGTTTTTT
TRBJ2-1,.,TRBV5-1,.,15,CASSPGIPAYNEQFF,TGCGCCAGCAGCCCCGGGATCCCGGCCTACAATGAGCAGTTCTTC
TRBJ2-3,many,TRBV6-6,TRBD2,15,CASSYASGGRDTQYF,TGTGCCAGCAGTTACGCTAGCGGAGGGAGGGATACGCAGTATTTT
TRBJ2-1,few,TRBV7-9,TRBD2,14,CASSWTSGNNEQFF,TGTGCCAGCAGCTGGACTAGCGGGAACAATGAGCAGTTCTTC
TRBJ2-3,.,TRBV29-1,.,11,CSPTRTDTQYF,TGCAGCCCCACGAGGACAGATACGCAGTATTTT
TRBJ2-7,once,TRBV3-1,TRBD1,14,CASGGQGLGNEQYF,TGTGCCAGCGGAGGACAGGGTCTGGGGAACGAGCAGTACTTC
TRBJ2-2,once,TRBV7-2,.,15,CASSLVGPSTGELFF,TGTGCCAGCAGCTTAGTGGGACCCTCCACCGGGGAGCTGTTTTTT
TRBJ2-7,few,TRBV7-2,TRBD2,16,CASSLGGTSGRNEQYF,TGTGCCAGCAGCCTCGGGGGGACTAGCGGGAGAAACGAGCAGTACTTC
TRBJ2-2,.,TRBV20-1,TRBD2,14,CSAKGTSGTGELFF,TGCAGTGCTAAGGGGACTAGCGGCACCGGGGAGCTGTTTTTT
TRBJ1-5,few,TRBV7-2,.,13,CASSSQKNQPQHF,TGTGCCAGCAGCTCCCAGAAGAATCAGCCCCAGCATTTT
TRBJ1-2,few,TRBV20-1,TRBD1,14,CSAREAGGNYGYTF,TGCAGTGCTAGAGAGGCAGGGGGGAACTATGGCTACACCTTC
TRBJ2-7,.,TRBV20-1,.,11,CSAAASREQYF,TGCAGTGCCGCCGCCTCGCGGGAGCAGTACTTC